This passage covers 8 T cell receptor beta chains from one sample sequenced in a study of blood T cell repertoires in COVID-19. The data were produced by immunoSEQ multiplex PCR, yet TCRdb's version contains in-frame clones alone and is incomplete. The profile covers approximately 230,000 clones, with approximately 82% appearing a single time and over 14% taken by the ten largest. The specimen was PBMCs or T cells enriched from blood (not recorded which). These receptors came from a man aged 35-49 years who had recovered from COVID-19.

This chain connects TRBV2 to TRBJ2-1, with 8 positions matching TRBD2. Germline CDR1 reads SNHLY; CDR2 reads FYNNEI. The CDR3 spans 15 residues. Unmatched junction bases numbered 11, after V lost 8 bases and J lost 5 bases. The CDR3 protein is CASRSRGLGNNEQFF. The CDR3 DNA is TGTGCCAGCCGGTCGAGGGGACTAGGAAACAATGAGCAGTTCTTC.

In its sample, this clone was seen a few times. This rearrangement joins TRBV15 to TRBJ2-7; 9 bases are shared with TRBD1. Trimming cost V 1 base and J 2 bases; bases outside gene matches: 6. Germline lookup yields CDR1 LNHNV and CDR2 YYDKDF (reference sequence). This CDR3 is 16 amino acids long. In DNA form, the CDR3 reads TGTGCCACCAGCAGAGGAAACAGGGGGCCCCCCTACGAGCAGTACTTC. Translated: CATSRGNRGPPYEQYF.

V is TRBV9 and J is TRBJ2-7, with TRBD2 identical over 7 bases. Per germline, CDR1 SGDLS and CDR2 YYNGEE. V was clipped by 4 bases and J by 9 bases; unmatched bases: 13. CDR3 size: 14 residues. The CDR3 reads CASSPGGGAGAQYF. The CDR3 nucleotides read TGTGCCAGCAGCCCTGGGGGAGGGGCCGGGGCGCAGTACTTC.

J is TRBJ2-3 and V is TRBV7-2; TRBD2 aligns across 10 bases. The CDR3 length is 14 residues. The germline CDR1 and CDR2 sequences are SGHTA and FQGNSA. J lost 1 base, V lost 11 bases, and 6 bases had no gene match. The CDR3 sequence: CAFRLAGGTDTQYF. The DNA for the CDR3 is TGTGCCTTCCGGCTAGCGGGGGGCACAGATACGCAGTATTTT. The full variable domain, completed using reference TRBV7-2 and TRBJ2-3, is GAGVSQSPSNKVTEKGKDVELRCDPISGHTALYWYRQSLGQGLEFLIYFQGNSAPDKSGLPSDRFSAERTGGSVSTLTIQRTQQEDSAVYLCAFRLAGGTDTQYFGPGTRLTVL.

The chain recombines TRBV7-7 with TRBJ2-2; no firm D call. Trimming pared 5 bases from V and 5 bases from J, leaving 18 bases between. Germline V gene lookup returns CDR1 SSHAT and CDR2 FNYEAQ (reference sequence). This CDR3 contains 16 residues. The DNA of the CDR3 is TGTGCCAGCAGCCCTACCTCGGCAGGTTCAACCGGGGAGCTGTTTTTT. It codes for CASSPTSAGSTGELFF.

This clone was observed once. A read error may be the cause here, since a much bigger clone is one base away. The rearrangement uses TRBV4-3 and TRBJ1-4; D remains ambiguous. With 4 bases removed from V and 8 bases from J, the gap between germline ends came to 14 bases. The germline gives CDR1 LGHNA, CDR2 YSLEER. The CDR3 runs to 14 residues. In nucleotides, the CDR3 is TGCGCCAGCAGCCCCAACTTCGGGTCGGAAAAACTGTTTTTT. The encoded protein is CASSPNFGSEKLFF.

V is TRBV5-6 and J is TRBJ1-2; maybe TRBD1 (6 bases). Trimming cost V 1 base and J 6 bases, with 16 bases left between them. Germline V CDR1 and CDR2: SGHDT, YYEEEE. The CDR3 runs to 15 residues. The CDR3 region has the DNA TGTGCCAGCAGCTTGTTGGACAGTTCAAGAAATGGCTACACCTTC. The encoded protein is CASSLLDSSRNGYTF.

This sequence joins TRBV29-1 and TRBJ1-2, with D unresolved. CDR1 and CDR2 (germline): SQVTM, ANQGSEA. The V gene lost 7 bases and the J gene lost 6 bases, with 21 bases spanning the gap. CDR3 length: 14 amino acids. The CDR3: CSAEHSGRGDGYTF. CDR3 coding DNA: TGCAGCGCCGAGCATTCGGGTAGAGGAGATGGCTACACCTTC.